This T cell receptor beta chain came from a study of T cell repertoires in cytomegalovirus infection. Study in general: The study used recently identified HLA-C-restricted and well-studied HLA-B-restricted CMV epitopes. Public TCR beta signature analysis indicated the presence of both CMV infection and matching HLA type.

The V end lost 2 bases, the J end lost 4 bases, and 21 bases lay between the germline ends. Per germline, CDR1 MNHNY and CDR2 SVGAGI (reference sequence). The CDR3 runs 18 residues. Study results and caveats: Dominating the ex vivo response were TCR beta clonotypes that were CMV-specific and HLA-C-restricted. The cumulative frequency of public TCR beta families distinguished individuals who carried CMV together with the relevant HLA.

With respect to this clonotype: The antigen is unknown.

MiXCR, run by TCRdb on the reads, gives a single entry per CDR3 protein. The table records roughly 990,000 distinct CDR3 sequences, roughly a third of them present only once. Sequenced material: cultured CD8+ T cells from PBMCs, taken from culture after CMV antigen stimulation. This chain uses TRBV6-6 with TRBJ2-1, with TRBD1 as a possible D gene (6 bases). The source of this sequence is a human donor in good health (CMV status not recorded). Some clones in this sample may be carry-over from other donors' samples. CDR3 sequence (DNA): TGTGCCAGCAGTTACGATACTACAGGGTCGACCCCGTACAATGAGCAGTTCTTC. This gives the protein CASSYDTTGSTPYNEQFF.